Shown below are 8 T cell receptor beta chains from a single sample sequenced in a study of cytomegalovirus exposure and HLA in healthy donors. The study ran its PCR with 60 Vbeta and 13 Jbeta primers. Sequenced by immunoSEQ multiplex PCR; TCRdb stores in-frame clones only, minus some. The sample lists about 210,000 clones; over 75% were seen once. The sample taken for sequencing was PBMCs. The receptors stem from a male donor in good health and CMV-seronegative.

The chain uses TRBV27 and TRBJ1-5; D unclear. V dropped 8 bases and J dropped 2 bases, with 16 bases sitting between them. The CDR3 is 15 residues long. The germline CDR1 and CDR2 sequences are MNHEY and SMNVEV (reference sequence). The CDR3 is CASGGPPSGNQPQHF. The CDR3 nucleotides read TGTGCCAGCGGTGGGCCTCCGTCCGGCAATCAGCCCCAGCATTTT.

The V gene is TRBV6-1, the J gene TRBJ2-6; maybe TRBD1 (5 bases). The V end lost 4 bases, the J end lost 0 bases, and 10 bases lay between the germline ends. Germline V lookup: CDR1 MNHNS, CDR2 SASEGT. The CDR3 length is 16 residues. This CDR3 reads CASSGWTLSGANVLTF. The CDR3 DNA reads as TGTGCCAGCAGTGGGTGGACACTCTCTGGGGCCAACGTCCTGACTTTC.

This clone was seen just once. The chain links TRBV10-3 to TRBJ2-7, with 9 bases that match TRBD2. The CDR3 has 17 residues. J lost 6 bases, V lost 0 bases, and 12 bases had no gene match. Germline values: CDR1 ENHRY, CDR2 SYGVKD. The CDR3 is CAISESKPSGTLREQYF. The CDR3 nucleotides read TGTGCCATCAGTGAGTCGAAGCCTAGCGGGACCCTTCGCGAGCAGTACTTC.

The chain carries TRBV5-1 and TRBJ2-7; D ambiguous. Germline values: CDR1 SGHRS, CDR2 YFSETQ. Trimming stripped 1 base from V and 7 bases from J, with 6 bases between. The CDR3 has 11 amino acids. This CDR3 is CASSLRGEQYF. The CDR3 bases are TGCGCCAGCAGCTTGCGAGGAGAGCAGTACTTC. Variable domain in full (rest from reference TRBV5-1 and TRBJ2-7): KAGVTQTPRYLIKTRGQQVTLSCSPISGHRSVSWYQQTPGQGLQFLFEYFSETQRNKGNFPGRFSGRQFSNSRSEMNVSTLELGDSALYLCASSLRGEQYFGPGTRLTVT.

This clone has a handful of counts. V and J are TRBV16 and TRBJ2-1; 7 nucleotides agree with TRBD2. J gave up 3 bases and V 3 bases, and 2 bases lay outside the gene matches. Germline lookup yields CDR1 KGHSY and CDR2 FQNENV. CDR3 size: 14 residues. The CDR3 sequence is CASSQRERYNEQFF. For the CDR3, the DNA is TGTGCCAGCAGCCAGCGGGAGCGCTACAATGAGCAGTTCTTC.

V gene TRBV19 combines with J gene TRBJ2-2; weak D call: TRBD1 (6 bases). V was trimmed by 3 bases and J by 1 base, leaving 9 bases between them. Germline CDR1 reads LNHDA; CDR2 reads SQIVND (reference sequence). This CDR3 comprises 15 residues. This chain's CDR3 is CASSMLGQNTGELFF. Here the CDR3 DNA reads TGTGCCAGTAGTATGCTGGGACAGAACACCGGGGAGCTGTTTTTT.

The genes are TRBV14 and TRBJ2-1; D is unresolved. Germline V lookup: CDR1 SGHDN, CDR2 FVKESK. This CDR3 region has 12 residues. Trimming pared 4 bases from V and 8 bases from J, leaving 9 bases between. Here the CDR3 reads CASSPPVYEQFF. The CDR3 nucleotides are TGTGCCAGCAGCCCCCCGGTCTATGAGCAGTTCTTC. Full variable domain (rest looked up from reference TRBV14 and TRBJ2-1): EAGVTQFPSHSVIEKGQTVTLRCDPISGHDNLYWYRRVMGKEIKFLLHFVKESKQDESGMPNNRFLAERTGGTYSTLKVQPAELEDSGVYFCASSPPVYEQFFGPGTRLTVL.

This clone came up once. This rearrangement joins TRBV5-1 to TRBJ2-3, with D possibly being TRBD1 (7 bases). Germline CDR1 reads SGHRS; CDR2 reads YFSETQ. Trimming pared 5 bases from V and 2 bases from J, leaving 15 bases between. The CDR3 spans 15 residues. The CDR3 sequence is CASRRQGGNTDTQYF. The CDR3 DNA sequence: TGCGCCAGCAGGCGACAGGGAGGAAACACAGATACGCAGTATTTT.